This is a list of T cell receptor beta chains from one sample in a study of blood T cell repertoires in COVID-19. The method was immunoSEQ multiplex PCR; TCRdb's version includes in-frame clones alone and lacks a portion of them. The sample has 200,000 to 250,000 clones; roughly 84% are singletons. Sequencing was performed on peripheral blood. Receptors originate from a woman older than 75 with acute or convalescent COVID-19. The CDR3 runs from the conserved cysteine through the conserved F or W. A D gene is named only where the DNA matches it firmly. Clone sizes are given selectively: once, few, many, or a class where the clone is expanded.

TRBV5-4,TRBD2,TRBJ2-1,NA,TGTGCCAGCAGCTCTGGGACTAGCGGAGCCTACAATGAGCAGTTCTTC,CASSSGTSGAYNEQFF
TRBV5-1,NA,TRBJ1-2,NA,TGCGCCAGCCGTATGGGAGATAACTATGGCTACACCTTC,CASRMGDNYGYTF
TRBV5-4,NA,TRBJ2-7,NA,TGTGCCAGCAGCTTGGCCGGGACTTCCTACGAGCAGTACTTC,CASSLAGTSYEQYF
TRBV28,TRBD1,TRBJ2-7,NA,TGTGCCAGCAGGACAGGGACAGACTCTACCTACGAGCAGTACTTC,CASRTGTDSTYEQYF
TRBV7-3,TRBD2,TRBJ2-3,NA,TGTGCCAGCAGCTTTGGACTAGCGGGTGCTAGCACAGATACGCAGTATTTT,CASSFGLAGASTDTQYF
TRBV2,TRBD2,TRBJ2-5,NA,TGTGCCAGCAGTGCTGGCGGGGGTCAAGAGACCCAGTACTTC,CASSAGGGQETQYF
TRBV7-2,NA,TRBJ1-1,NA,TGTGCCAGCAGCTTAGGCCAGGGTACCCTTGAAGCTTTCTTT,CASSLGQGTLEAFF
TRBV5-1,TRBD1,TRBJ1-6,few,TGCGCCAGCAGCTTGGACCCACAGGGGGTGTCTAGTTCACCCCTCCACTTT,CASSLDPQGVSSSPLHF
TRBV28,TRBD2,TRBJ2-3,NA,TGTGCCAGCAGTTTCCCCCTAGCGGGGGGGCCAGATACGCAGTATTTT,CASSFPLAGGPDTQYF
TRBV9,NA,TRBJ1-1,NA,TGTGCCAGCAGCCCGGGGGTGATGAACACTGAAGCTTTCTTT,CASSPGVMNTEAFF
TRBV5-4,TRBD2,TRBJ2-1,NA,TGTGCCAGCAGCCTGACTAGCGGGGGGGATAATGAGCAGTTCTTC,CASSLTSGGDNEQFF
TRBV2,TRBD1,TRBJ1-2,NA,TGTGCCAGCAGGGGGGACAGTTATGGCTACACCTTC,CASRGDSYGYTF
TRBV27,TRBD1,TRBJ1-2,NA,TGTGCCAGCAGTTTAGCGGACCCCGGGACAGGGAGGGGCTATGGCTACACCTTC,CASSLADPGTGRGYGYTF
TRBV9,NA,TRBJ1-4,few,TGTGCCAGCAGCCCACCCGGGACTACCGCAACTAATGAAAAACTGTTTTTT,CASSPPGTTATNEKLFF
TRBV13,TRBD1,TRBJ2-5,NA,TGTGCCAGCAGCCCCGGACAGGGAAAATTAGAGACCCAGTACTTC,CASSPGQGKLETQYF
TRBV18,NA,TRBJ1-2,NA,TGTGCCAGCTCACCAGGGCTGCGGGGGCGAGCTAACTATGGCTACACCTTC,CASSPGLRGRANYGYTF
TRBV16,NA,TRBJ1-2,NA,TGTGCCAGCAGCCCGGGCACAGGTGGCTACACCTTC,CASSPGTGGYTF
TRBV25-1,TRBD2,TRBJ2-7,NA,TGTGCCAGCAGTGAGGGACTAGCGGCATACGAGCAGTACTTC,CASSEGLAAYEQYF
TRBV27,NA,TRBJ1-5,few,TGTGCCAGCAGTTCCGGTTTGGGGGGGAGGTTGAATCAGCCCCAGCATTTT,CASSSGLGGRLNQPQHF
TRBV28,TRBD1,TRBJ1-2,NA,TGTGCCAGCAGGATGTGGGGACGGGACAGACCTAACTATGGCTACACCTTC,CASRMWGRDRPNYGYTF
TRBV4-3,TRBD1,TRBJ2-2,NA,TGCGCCAGCAGCCAAGATATAAGGGGGCAAGGTACCGGGGAGCTGTTTTTT,CASSQDIRGQGTGELFF
TRBV3-1/TRBV3-2,NA,TRBJ2-3,NA,TGTGCCAGCAGCCGAAGAGGGCCGGCTAGCACAGATACGCAGTATTTT,CASSRRGPASTDTQYF
TRBV6-5,NA,TRBJ2-3,few,TGTGCCAGCAGTTACCGGGGGGCGGGATTCTCGGATACGCAGTATTTT,CASSYRGAGFSDTQYF
TRBV19,TRBD1,TRBJ1-2,NA,TGTGCCAGTACCGGACAGGGGAAGGGCGGCTACACCTTC,CASTGQGKGGYTF
TRBV7-2,NA,TRBJ1-1,NA,TGTGCCAGCAGCTTAGTTACGGGAGCCACTGAAGCTTTCTTT,CASSLVTGATEAFF
TRBV6-1,TRBD1,TRBJ1-6,NA,TGTGCCAGCAGAACAGACAGGGGGCGATCACCCCTCCACTTT,CASRTDRGRSPLHF
TRBV6-5,NA,TRBJ2-7,NA,TGTGCCAGCAGAGACAGATTCAGCTCCTACGAGCAGTACTTC,CASRDRFSSYEQYF
TRBV2,TRBD1,TRBJ1-2,few,TGTGCCAGCAGTGGGACAGGGAACTATGGCTACACCTTC,CASSGTGNYGYTF
TRBV30,NA,TRBJ2-3,NA,TGTGCTTCGACCGGGGGGCCTAACACAGATACGCAGTATTTT,CASTGGPNTDTQYF
TRBV9,NA,TRBJ2-6,NA,TGTGCCAGCAGCGTGACTGAGGGCATGGGGGCCAACGTCCTGACTTTC,CASSVTEGMGANVLTF
TRBV6-5,TRBD2,TRBJ2-7,NA,TGTGCCAGCATCGGGGGGATATCCTACGAGCAGTACTTC,CASIGGISYEQYF
TRBV6-1,NA,TRBJ1-1,NA,TGTGCCAGCAGTGAACAGGGTAAGACTGAAGCTTTCTTT,CASSEQGKTEAFF
TRBV19,NA,TRBJ2-5,NA,TGTGCCAGTTCTCTTTCAGGGACCCAGTACTTC,CASSLSGTQYF